This T cell receptor (beta chain) was found in a study of T-cell reconstitution after alpha-beta-depleted transplantation in children. Findings and caveats of the study: Reported findings indicate that, about two months after transplant, alpha-beta T cells came from several hundred expanded clones, which were derived from non-depleted graft cells.

Trimming at V came to 4 bases and at J to 10 bases, leaving 7 bases not matched to a gene. In germline, CDR1 is KGHDR, CDR2 SFDVKD. The CDR3 extends over 14 amino acids. This clonotype was counted a few times. Its antigen is currently unknown. Library preparation (for TCRbeta) was performed with unique molecular identifiers. TCRdb reprocessed the PCR reads via MiXCR and lists one record per CDR3 protein. The profile covers about 980,000 distinct CDR3 sequences, with less than 30% appearing a single time and roughly 27% taken by the ten largest. The rearrangement uses TRBV24-1 and TRBJ2-1; 9 nucleotides line up with TRBD1. The source was PBMCs, mostly from graft donor cells, collected 360 days after TCRalphabeta/CD19-depleted stem cell transplant. This receptor was taken from a boy younger than two who had a stem cell transplant for SCID, so the T cells may come from the graft donor. Written as DNA, the CDR3 is TGTGCCACCAGTGACCCGGACAGGGGTTCGGAGCAGTTCTTC. It specifies CATSDPDRGSEQFF.